This TCR beta chain was profiled in a study of T-cell memory formation after mild COVID-19. The CDR3 totals 19 residues. After removal of 2 bases from V and 4 bases from J, the junction contained 10 bases not matched to a gene. Germline V CDR1 and CDR2: SGHTA, FQGNSA. TCRdb re-called the 5' RACE reads with MiXCR, one entry per CDR3 protein. The sample includes over 70,000 distinct CDR3 sequences, about 15% seen only once; the top ten take roughly two fifths. This clonotype came up a few times. Its cognate antigen is unknown. Study results and limitations: Clones contracting day 15 to 85 were balanced CD4/CD8; later expanders leaned CD4+. Cross-reactive memory apparently joined, as some responding clones appeared in pre-infection memory. For contracting clones, CD4+ ones sat mainly in CM and EM, CD8+ in EMRA.

Sequencing input: PBMCs or a T cell subset sorted from them (not recorded which). The receptor's source is a man in his late teens or twenties who had mild COVID-19 (a few samples of this study predate the infection). Cell type and time point are not known. The rearrangement uses TRBV7-2 and TRBJ2-5; 16 nucleotides align to TRBD2. The CDR3 sequence is CASSLNDVGLAGGPETQYF. The CDR3 DNA sequence: TGTGCCAGCAGCTTAAATGATGTGGGACTAGCGGGGGGGCCAGAGACCCAGTACTTC.